The T cell receptor beta chain under discussion was sequenced for a study of blood T cells in healthy people across ages. General observations from the study: While age rose, TCR beta diversity per million T cells dropped in a roughly linear way. Bulk PBMC profiling left naive and antigen-experienced comparisons inconclusive.

Notes on this clonotype: No antigen is known for it. At one boundary the junction diverges from the germline segment, which might be a read error.

The germline V gene encodes CDR1 SGHVS and CDR2 FNYEAQ. The CDR3 is 19 amino acids. Samples had at least 6 million PBMCs isolated from them. It was with a sample-barcoded 5' primer and a J-beta primer mix that a second PCR of about 6 to 11 cycles was run. Sequencing recovered at least 2.5 million CDR3-containing paired-end reads from each sample. Each CDR3 protein is one row after TCRdb ran MiXCR on the 5' RACE reads. The data show around 1,700,000 distinct CDR3 sequences, 28% seen once. The receptor was derived from a woman aged 25 to 39 in good health. V gene TRBV7-6 combines with J gene TRBJ2-1; TRBD2 matches 15 bases. Sequencing was performed on blood. The CDR3, as DNA: TGTGCTAGCAGCTGGACCACCGGGACTAGCGGGGGGTTACGGTGGGGGCAGTTCTTC. It specifies CASSWTTGTSGGLRWGQFF.